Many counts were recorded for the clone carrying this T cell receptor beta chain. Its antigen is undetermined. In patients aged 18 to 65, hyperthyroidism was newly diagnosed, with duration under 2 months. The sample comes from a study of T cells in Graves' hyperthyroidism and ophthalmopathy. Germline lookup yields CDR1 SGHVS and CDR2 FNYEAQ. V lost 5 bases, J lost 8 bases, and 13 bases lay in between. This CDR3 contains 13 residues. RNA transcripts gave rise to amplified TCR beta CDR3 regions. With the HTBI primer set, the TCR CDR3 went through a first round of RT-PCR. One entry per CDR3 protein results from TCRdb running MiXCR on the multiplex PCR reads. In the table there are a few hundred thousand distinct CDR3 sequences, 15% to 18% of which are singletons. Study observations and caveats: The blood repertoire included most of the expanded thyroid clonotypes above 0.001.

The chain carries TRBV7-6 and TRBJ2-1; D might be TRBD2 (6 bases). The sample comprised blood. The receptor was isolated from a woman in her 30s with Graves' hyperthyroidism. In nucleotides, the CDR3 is TGTGCCAGCAGCCCCCGGGAGTTGTATGAGCAGTTCTTC. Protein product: CASSPRELYEQFF.